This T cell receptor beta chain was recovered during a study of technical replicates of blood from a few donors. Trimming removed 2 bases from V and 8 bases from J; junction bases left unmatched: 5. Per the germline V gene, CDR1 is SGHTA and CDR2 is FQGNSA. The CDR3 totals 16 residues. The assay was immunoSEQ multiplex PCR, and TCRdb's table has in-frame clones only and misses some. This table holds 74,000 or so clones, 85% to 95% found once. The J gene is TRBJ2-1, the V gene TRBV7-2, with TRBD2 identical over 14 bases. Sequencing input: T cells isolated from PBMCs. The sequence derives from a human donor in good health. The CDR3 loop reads CASSLSGTSGSYEQFF. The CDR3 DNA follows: TGTGCCAGCAGCTTAAGCGGGACTAGCGGGAGCTATGAGCAGTTCTTC.